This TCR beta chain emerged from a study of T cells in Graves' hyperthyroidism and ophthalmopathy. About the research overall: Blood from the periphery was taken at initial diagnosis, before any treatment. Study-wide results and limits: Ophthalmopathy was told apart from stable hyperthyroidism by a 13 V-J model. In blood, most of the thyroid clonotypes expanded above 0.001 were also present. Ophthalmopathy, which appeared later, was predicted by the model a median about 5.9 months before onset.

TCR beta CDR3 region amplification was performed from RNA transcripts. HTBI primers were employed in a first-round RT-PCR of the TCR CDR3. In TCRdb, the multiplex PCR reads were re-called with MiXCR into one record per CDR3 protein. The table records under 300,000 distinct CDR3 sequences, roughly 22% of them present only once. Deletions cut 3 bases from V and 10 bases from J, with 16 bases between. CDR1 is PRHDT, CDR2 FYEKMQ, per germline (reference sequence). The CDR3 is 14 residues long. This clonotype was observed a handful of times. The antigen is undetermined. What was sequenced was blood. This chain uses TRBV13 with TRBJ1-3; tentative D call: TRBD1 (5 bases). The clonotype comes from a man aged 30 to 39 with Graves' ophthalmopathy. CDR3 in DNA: TGTGCCAGCAGCTTCCGGGACCGGATTGGGACCATATATTTT. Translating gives CASSFRDRIGTIYF.